The 15 T cell receptor beta chains below were found in one sample sequenced in a study of shared clonotypes between healthy human individuals. Profiling relied on immunoSEQ multiplex PCR, and the TCRdb table lists in-frame clones only, not all of them. The sample yields 2.3 million or so clones, over 90% seen once. The specimen sequenced was naive CD4+ T cells from PBMCs. This sample's subset: CD45RA+ positively selected. These receptors all stem from a man aged 18 to 30 in good health. Some clones in this sample may be carry-over from other donors' samples.

The J gene is TRBJ2-7, the V gene TRBV25-1; 7 positions match TRBD2. V was pared by 8 bases and J by 2 bases, with 6 bases of the junction left unmatched. The germline CDR1 and CDR2 sequences are MGHDK and SYGVNS. The CDR3 is made up of 13 amino acids. The CDR3 loop is CASPRGRAYEQYF. The CDR3 DNA reads as TGTGCCAGCCCCAGAGGGAGGGCCTACGAGCAGTACTTC.

The chain recombines TRBV19 with TRBJ1-5, with a weak D call TRBD1 (5 bases). The CDR3 extends over 12 amino acids. V dropped 6 bases and J dropped 6 bases, with 9 bases sitting between them. CDR1 LNHDA and CDR2 SQIVND come from the germline V gene (reference sequence). The CDR3 nucleotides read TGTGCCAGTAGGACGGGGCTTCAGCCCCAGCATTTT. This gives the protein CASRTGLQPQHF.

V is TRBV4-1 and J is TRBJ1-1; 8 positions agree with TRBD1. The CDR3 is 15 residues long. With 1 base clipped from V and 7 bases from J, the junction kept 8 bases outside the gene matches. The V gene's germline CDR1 is MGHRA and CDR2 YSYEKL. CDR3 sequence (DNA): TGCGCCAGCAGCCAAGTATTTGGACAGGGACTTGAAGCTTTCTTT. Residues: CASSQVFGQGLEAFF.

The chain couples TRBV28 to TRBJ1-2; D is possibly TRBD1 (6 bases). Deletions cut 7 bases from V and 2 bases from J, with 11 bases between. CDR3 length: 13 residues. CDR1 MDHEN and CDR2 SYDVKM come from the germline V gene. In DNA, the CDR3 is TGTGCCAGCACCACCGGGACAAACTATGGCTACACCTTC. This translates into CASTTGTNYGYTF.

The rearrangement uses TRBV27 and TRBJ1-5, with 7 bases fitting TRBD1. The CDR3 has 15 residues. Looked up from germline, CDR1 is MNHEY and CDR2 is SMNVEV (reference sequence). The ends lost 5 bases at V and 3 bases at J; junction bases unmatched: 7. CDR3 coding DNA: TGTGCCAGCAGTCCGATACAGGGGTACAATCAGCCCCAGCATTTT. Protein product: CASSPIQGYNQPQHF.

The CDR3 sequence: CAWNSGAAYNEQFF. The CDR3 DNA reads TGTGCCTGGAATAGCGGGGCCGCCTACAATGAGCAGTTCTTC. The chain has TRBV30 and TRBJ2-1; 8 bases are a match to TRBD2. CDR3 length: 14 amino acids. The trim removed 4 bases at V and 2 bases at J, leaving 4 bases unmatched. Germline CDR1 reads GTSNPN; CDR2 reads SVGIG (reference sequence).

The chain combines TRBV14 with TRBJ1-3; the D is unclear. V dropped 5 bases and J dropped 0 bases, with 2 bases sitting between them. Germline V CDR1 and CDR2: SGHDN, FVKESK. This CDR3 comprises 12 residues. CDR3 sequence: CASSVSGNTIYF. The CDR3 coding sequence is TGTGCCAGCAGCGTCTCTGGAAACACCATATATTTT.

Comment on this clone: The sample contains more than one DNA sequence encoding this CDR3. The rearrangement joins TRBV5-1 to TRBJ1-2; no definite D call. Looked up from germline, CDR1 is SGHRS and CDR2 is YFSETQ. Trimming stripped 0 bases from V and 2 bases from J, with 8 bases between. CDR3 length equals 14 residues. The CDR3 DNA is TGCGCCAGCAGCTTGGAGGGTGGGAACTATGGCTACACCTTC. It translates to CASSLEGGNYGYTF. The full variable domain, completed using reference TRBV5-1 and TRBJ1-2, is KAGVTQTPRYLIKTRGQQVTLSCSPISGHRSVSWYQQTPGQGLQFLFEYFSETQRNKGNFPGRFSGRQFSNSRSEMNVSTLELGDSALYLCASSLEGGNYGYTFGSGTRLTVV.

The chain carries TRBV5-1 and TRBJ1-1; D gene ambiguous. The ends were cut back, 0 bases at V and 9 bases at J, with 27 bases in the middle. The germline gives CDR1 SGHRS, CDR2 YFSETQ. The CDR3 is 18 amino acids. The CDR3 protein is CASSLEGLGVGNLKKAFF. As DNA, the CDR3 is TGCGCCAGCAGCTTGGAAGGACTTGGGGTCGGTAACTTAAAAAAAGCTTTCTTT.

A word on this clone: Other DNA sequences of this sample code for an identical CDR3. DNA for the CDR3: TGTGCCAGTCTAGGGGGCGAGCAGTACTTC. This sequence encodes CASLGGEQYF. J is TRBJ2-7 and V is TRBV28, with a possible D match to TRBD1 (6 bases). The CDR3 runs to 10 residues. V lost 9 bases to trimming and J lost 6 bases, with 9 bases between them. Germline-derived CDR1 and CDR2 are MDHEN and SYDVKM.

The rearrangement joins TRBV5-1 to TRBJ2-1; 8 nucleotides match TRBD2. J lost 4 bases, V lost 4 bases, and 4 bases had no gene match. CDR1 and CDR2 from the germline V gene are SGHRS and YFSETQ. This CDR3 is 14 amino acids long. CDR3 DNA: TGCGCCAGCAGCCAGCGGGAGCCATACAATGAGCAGTTCTTC. Its protein product is CASSQREPYNEQFF.

This clone was detected only once. This same CDR3 is encoded by further DNA sequences in the sample. The gene calls are TRBV18 and TRBJ2-5, with D unresolved. The CDR3 has 13 amino acids. Trimming pared 1 base from V and 2 bases from J, leaving 5 bases between. The germline gives CDR1 KGHSH, CDR2 LQKENI. DNA of the CDR3: TGTGCCAGCTCACCACTGGAGCAAGAGACCCAGTACTTC. Translated: CASSPLEQETQYF.

The rearrangement joins TRBV4-2 to TRBJ2-3; 11 nucleotides line up with TRBD2. Trimming removed 1 base from V and 4 bases from J; junction bases left unmatched: 13. The germline V gene encodes CDR1 LGHNA and CDR2 YNFKEQ. The CDR3 length is 19 residues. The CDR3 spells CASSQGALLSGRAADTQYF. Written as DNA, the CDR3 is TGTGCCAGCAGCCAAGGCGCCCTACTTAGCGGGAGGGCCGCAGATACGCAGTATTTT.

The chain combines TRBV9 with TRBJ2-2, with D perhaps matching TRBD1 or TRBD2 (6 bases each). The germline V gene encodes CDR1 SGDLS and CDR2 YYNGEE. The CDR3 sequence is 17 residues long. Trimming removed 0 bases at V and 2 bases at J, with 14 bases between. In nucleotides, the CDR3 is TGTGCCAGCAGCGTAGACCCGGGGGCGCGAAACACCGGGGAGCTGTTTTTT. Its translation is CASSVDPGARNTGELFF.

This clone showed up just once. V and J are TRBV10-3 and TRBJ2-2; D is possibly TRBD2 (5 bases). The CDR3 runs 13 residues. Germline loops: CDR1 ENHRY, CDR2 SYGVKD. Between the trimmed V and J ends, which lost 7 bases and 5 bases, there was a span of 11 bases. CDR3 nucleotides: TGTGCCATCAATGAAGGGAGAACCGGGGAGCTGTTTTTT. Its translation: CAINEGRTGELFF.